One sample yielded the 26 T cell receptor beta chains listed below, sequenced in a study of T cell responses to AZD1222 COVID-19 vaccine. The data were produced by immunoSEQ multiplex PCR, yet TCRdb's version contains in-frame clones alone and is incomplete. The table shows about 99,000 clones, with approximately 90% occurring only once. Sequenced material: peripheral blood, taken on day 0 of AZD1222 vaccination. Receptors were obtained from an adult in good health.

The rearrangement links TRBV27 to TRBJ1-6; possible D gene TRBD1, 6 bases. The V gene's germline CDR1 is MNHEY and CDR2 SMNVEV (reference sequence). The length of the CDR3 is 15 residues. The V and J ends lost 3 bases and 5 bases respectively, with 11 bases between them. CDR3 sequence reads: CASSFGTLNNSPLHF. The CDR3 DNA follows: TGTGCCAGCAGTTTCGGGACACTTAATAATTCACCCCTCCACTTT.

The CDR3 nucleotides are TGTGCCATCAGTGAGTCGACTAGCGGACAATTACACGATTACACAGATACGCAGTATTTT. It yields the protein CAISESTSGQLHDYTDTQYF. The V and J genes are TRBV10-3 and TRBJ2-3, with 9 bases fitting TRBD2. Germline loops: CDR1 ENHRY, CDR2 SYGVKD. There are 20 residues in the CDR3. Unmatched junction bases numbered 15, after V lost 0 bases and J lost 2 bases.

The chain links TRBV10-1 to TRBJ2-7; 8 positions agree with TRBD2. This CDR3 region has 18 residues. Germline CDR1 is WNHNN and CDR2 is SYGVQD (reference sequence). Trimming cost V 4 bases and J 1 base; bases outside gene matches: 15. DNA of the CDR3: TGCGCCAGCAGTGCGGAGATAGCGGGACCCGATTCGTCCTACGAGCAGTACGTC. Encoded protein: CASSAEIAGPDSSYEQYV.

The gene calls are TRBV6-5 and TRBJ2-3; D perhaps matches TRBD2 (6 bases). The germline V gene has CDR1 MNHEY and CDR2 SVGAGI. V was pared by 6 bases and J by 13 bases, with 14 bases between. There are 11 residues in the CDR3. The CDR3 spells CASSSGLVKYF. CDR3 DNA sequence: TGTGCCAGCAGCTCGGGACTCGTGAAGTATTTT.

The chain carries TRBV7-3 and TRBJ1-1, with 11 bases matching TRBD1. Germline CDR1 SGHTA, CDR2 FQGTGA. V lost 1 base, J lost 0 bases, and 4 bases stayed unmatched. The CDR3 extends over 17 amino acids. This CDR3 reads CASSLRTGGIMNTEAFF. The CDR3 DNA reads TGTGCCAGCAGCTTAAGGACAGGGGGCATCATGAACACTGAAGCTTTCTTT.

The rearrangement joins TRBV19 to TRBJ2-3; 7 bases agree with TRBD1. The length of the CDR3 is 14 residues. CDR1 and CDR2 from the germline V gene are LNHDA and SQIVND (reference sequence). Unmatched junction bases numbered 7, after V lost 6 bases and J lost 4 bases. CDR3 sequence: CASRGTAFADTQYF. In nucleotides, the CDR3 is TGTGCCAGTAGGGGGACAGCCTTCGCAGATACGCAGTATTTT.

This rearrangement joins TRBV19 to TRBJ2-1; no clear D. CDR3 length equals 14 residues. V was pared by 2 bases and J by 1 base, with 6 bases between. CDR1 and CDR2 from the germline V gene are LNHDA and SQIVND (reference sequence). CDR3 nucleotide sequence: TGTGCCAGTAGTATACGTACTTCCTACAATGAGCAGTTCTTC. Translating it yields CASSIRTSYNEQFF. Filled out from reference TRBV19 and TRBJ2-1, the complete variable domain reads DGGITQSPKYLFRKEGQNVTLSCEQNLNHDAMYWYRQDPGQGLRLIYYSQIVNDFQKGDIAEGYSVSREKKESFPLTVTSAQKNPTAFYLCASSIRTSYNEQFFGPGTRLTVL.

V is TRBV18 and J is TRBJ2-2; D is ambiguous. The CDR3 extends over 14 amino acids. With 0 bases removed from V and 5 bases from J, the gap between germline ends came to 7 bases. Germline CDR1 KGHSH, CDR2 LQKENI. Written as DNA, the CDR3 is TGTGCCAGCTCACCACCCAGCCGAACCGGGGAGCTGTTTTTT. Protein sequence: CASSPPSRTGELFF.

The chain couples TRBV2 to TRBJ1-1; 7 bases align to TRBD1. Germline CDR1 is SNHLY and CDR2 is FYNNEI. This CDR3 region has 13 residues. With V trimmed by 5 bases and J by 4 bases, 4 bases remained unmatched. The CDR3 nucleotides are TGTGCCAGCAGTCTTACAGGGGCCACTGAAGCTTTCTTT. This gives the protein CASSLTGATEAFF.

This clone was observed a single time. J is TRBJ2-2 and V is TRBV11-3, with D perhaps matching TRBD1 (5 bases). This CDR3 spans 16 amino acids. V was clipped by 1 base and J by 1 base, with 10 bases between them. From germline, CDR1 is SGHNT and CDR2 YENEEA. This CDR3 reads CASSLVPGMNTGELFF. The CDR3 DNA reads TGTGCCAGCAGCTTAGTCCCAGGGATGAACACCGGGGAGCTGTTTTTT.

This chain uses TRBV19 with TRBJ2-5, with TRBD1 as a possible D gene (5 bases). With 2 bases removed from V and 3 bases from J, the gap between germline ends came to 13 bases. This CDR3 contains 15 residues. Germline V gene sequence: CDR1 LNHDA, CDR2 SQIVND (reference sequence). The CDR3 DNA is TGTGCCAGTAGTATAACTCCGACAGCTAAAGAGACCCAGTACTTC. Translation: CASSITPTAKETQYF. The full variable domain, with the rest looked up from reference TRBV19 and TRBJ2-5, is DGGITQSPKYLFRKEGQNVTLSCEQNLNHDAMYWYRQDPGQGLRLIYYSQIVNDFQKGDIAEGYSVSREKKESFPLTVTSAQKNPTAFYLCASSITPTAKETQYFGPGTRLLVL.

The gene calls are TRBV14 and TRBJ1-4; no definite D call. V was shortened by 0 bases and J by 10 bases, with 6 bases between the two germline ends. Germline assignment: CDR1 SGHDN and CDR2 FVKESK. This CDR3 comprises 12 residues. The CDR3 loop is CASSQDWGKLFF. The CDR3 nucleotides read TGTGCCAGCAGCCAAGATTGGGGAAAACTGTTTTTT. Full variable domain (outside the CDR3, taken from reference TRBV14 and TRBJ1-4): EAGVTQFPSHSVIEKGQTVTLRCDPISGHDNLYWYRRVMGKEIKFLLHFVKESKQDESGMPNNRFLAERTGGTYSTLKVQPAELEDSGVYFCASSQDWGKLFFGSGTQLSVL.

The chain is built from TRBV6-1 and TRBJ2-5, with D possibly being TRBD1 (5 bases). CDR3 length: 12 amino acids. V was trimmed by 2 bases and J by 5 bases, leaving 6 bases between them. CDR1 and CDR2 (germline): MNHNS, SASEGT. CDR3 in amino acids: CASSEQGETQYF. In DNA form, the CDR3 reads TGTGCCAGCAGTGAACAGGGCGAGACCCAGTACTTC.

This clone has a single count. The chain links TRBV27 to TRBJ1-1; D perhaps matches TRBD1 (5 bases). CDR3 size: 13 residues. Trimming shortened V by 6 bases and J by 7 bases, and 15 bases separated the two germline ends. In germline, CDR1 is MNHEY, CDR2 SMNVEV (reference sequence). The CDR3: CASSPPLRGEAFF. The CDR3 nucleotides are TGTGCCAGCAGCCCCCCCCTTAGGGGTGAAGCTTTCTTT.

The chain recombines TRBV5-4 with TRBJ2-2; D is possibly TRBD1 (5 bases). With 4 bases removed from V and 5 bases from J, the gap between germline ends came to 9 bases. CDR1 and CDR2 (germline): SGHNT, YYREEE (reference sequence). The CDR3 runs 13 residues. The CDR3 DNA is TGTGCCAGCAGCAACCAGGGTACCGGGGAGCTGTTTTTT. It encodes CASSNQGTGELFF.

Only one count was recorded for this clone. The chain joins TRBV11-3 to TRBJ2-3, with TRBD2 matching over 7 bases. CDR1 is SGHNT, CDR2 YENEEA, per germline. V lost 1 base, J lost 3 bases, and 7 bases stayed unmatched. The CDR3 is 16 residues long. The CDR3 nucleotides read TGTGCCAGCAGCTTAGGGGGCGGAGCGGGGACAGATACGCAGTATTTT. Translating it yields CASSLGGGAGTDTQYF.

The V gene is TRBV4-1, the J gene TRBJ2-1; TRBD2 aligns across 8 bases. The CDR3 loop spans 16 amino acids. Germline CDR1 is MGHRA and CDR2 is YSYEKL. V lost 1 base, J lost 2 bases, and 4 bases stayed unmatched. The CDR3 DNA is TGCGCCAGCAGCCAAGTCGGGGGGGCCACCTACAATGAGCAGTTCTTC. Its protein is CASSQVGGATYNEQFF.

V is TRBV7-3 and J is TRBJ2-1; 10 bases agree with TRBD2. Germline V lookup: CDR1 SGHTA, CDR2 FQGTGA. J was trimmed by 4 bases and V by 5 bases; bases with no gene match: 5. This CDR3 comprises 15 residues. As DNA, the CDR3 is TGTGCCAGCAGCCCCGGACTAGCGGTTTACAATGAGCAGTTCTTC. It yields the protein CASSPGLAVYNEQFF.

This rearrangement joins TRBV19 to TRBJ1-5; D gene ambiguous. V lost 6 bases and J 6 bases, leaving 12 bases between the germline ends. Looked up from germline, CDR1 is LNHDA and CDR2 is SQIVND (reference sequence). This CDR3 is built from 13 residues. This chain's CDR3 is CASRFGLGQPQHF. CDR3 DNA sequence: TGTGCCAGTAGGTTCGGACTTGGTCAGCCCCAGCATTTT.

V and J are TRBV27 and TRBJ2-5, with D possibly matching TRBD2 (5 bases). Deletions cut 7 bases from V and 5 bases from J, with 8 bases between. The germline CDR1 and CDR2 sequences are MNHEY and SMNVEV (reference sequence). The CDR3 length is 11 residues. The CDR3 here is CASTRGETQYF. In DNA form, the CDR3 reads TGTGCCAGCACCAGAGGGGAGACCCAGTACTTC.

CDR3 sequence (DNA): TGTGCCAGCAGCTTCCAGGGACTAGCGGGACCTAATGAGCAGTTCTTC. Encoded protein: CASSFQGLAGPNEQFF. The genes are TRBV7-2 and TRBJ2-1; 13 bases line up with TRBD2. The CDR3 runs to 16 residues. V gave up 3 bases and J gave up 7 bases; unmatched junction bases: 6. Looked up from germline, CDR1 is SGHTA and CDR2 is FQGNSA.

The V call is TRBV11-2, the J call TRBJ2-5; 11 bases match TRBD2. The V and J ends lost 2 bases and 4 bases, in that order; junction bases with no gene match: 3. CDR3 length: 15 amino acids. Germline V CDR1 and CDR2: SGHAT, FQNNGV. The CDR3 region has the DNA TGTGCCAGCAGCTTAACTAGCGGGGGAGGAGAGACCCAGTACTTC. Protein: CASSLTSGGGETQYF. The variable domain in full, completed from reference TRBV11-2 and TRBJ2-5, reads EAGVAQSPRYKIIEKRQSVAFWCNPISGHATLYWYQQILGQGPKLLIQFQNNGVVDDSQLPKDRFSAERLKGVDSTLKIQPAKLEDSAVYLCASSLTSGGGETQYFGPGTRLLVL.

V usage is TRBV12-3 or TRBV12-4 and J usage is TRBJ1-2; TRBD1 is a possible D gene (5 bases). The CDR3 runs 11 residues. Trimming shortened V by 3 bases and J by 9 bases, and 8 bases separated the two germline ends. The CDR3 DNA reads TGTGCCAGCAGTTTGAGGGGCAGCTACACCTTC. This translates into CASSLRGSYTF.

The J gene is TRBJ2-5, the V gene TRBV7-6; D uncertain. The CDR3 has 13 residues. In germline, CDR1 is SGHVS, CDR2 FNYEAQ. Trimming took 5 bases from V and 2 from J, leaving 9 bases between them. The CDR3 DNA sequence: TGTGCCAGCAGCGGACGGCTTCAAGAGACCCAGTACTTC. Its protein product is CASSGRLQETQYF.

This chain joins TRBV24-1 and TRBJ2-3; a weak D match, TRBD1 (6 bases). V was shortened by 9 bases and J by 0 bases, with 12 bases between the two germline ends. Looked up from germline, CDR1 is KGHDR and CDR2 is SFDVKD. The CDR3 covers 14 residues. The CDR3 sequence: CATSDSSSTDTQYF. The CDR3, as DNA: TGTGCCACCTCGGACAGTTCTAGCACAGATACGCAGTATTTT.

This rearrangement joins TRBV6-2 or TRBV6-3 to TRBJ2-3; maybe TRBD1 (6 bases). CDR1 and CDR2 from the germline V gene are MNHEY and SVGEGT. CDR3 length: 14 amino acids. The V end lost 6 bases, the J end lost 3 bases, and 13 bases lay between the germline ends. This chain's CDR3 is CASSHREMTDTQYF. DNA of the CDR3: TGTGCCAGCAGCCACAGGGAGATGACAGATACGCAGTATTTT.